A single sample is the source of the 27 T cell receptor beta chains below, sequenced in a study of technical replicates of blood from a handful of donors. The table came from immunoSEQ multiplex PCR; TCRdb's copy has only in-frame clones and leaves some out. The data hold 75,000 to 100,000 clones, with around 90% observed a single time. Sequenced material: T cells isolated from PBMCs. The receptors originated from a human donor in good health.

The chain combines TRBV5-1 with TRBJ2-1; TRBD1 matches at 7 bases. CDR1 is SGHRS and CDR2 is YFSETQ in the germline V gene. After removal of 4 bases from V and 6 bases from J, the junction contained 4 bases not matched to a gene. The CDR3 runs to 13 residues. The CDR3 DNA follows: TGCGCCAGCAGCACCGGACAGGCCAATGAGCAGTTCTTC. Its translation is CASSTGQANEQFF.

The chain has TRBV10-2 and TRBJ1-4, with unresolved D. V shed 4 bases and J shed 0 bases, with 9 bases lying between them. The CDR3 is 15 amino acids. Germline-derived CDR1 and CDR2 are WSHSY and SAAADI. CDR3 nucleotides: TGCGCCAGCAGTGGCAGGAACACAACTAATGAAAAACTGTTTTTT. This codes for CASSGRNTTNEKLFF.

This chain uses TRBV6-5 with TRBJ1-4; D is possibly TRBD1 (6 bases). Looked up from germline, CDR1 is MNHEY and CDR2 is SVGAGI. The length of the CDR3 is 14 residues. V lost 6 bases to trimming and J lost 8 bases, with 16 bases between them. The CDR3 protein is CASSPDRMREKLFF. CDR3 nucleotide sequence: TGTGCCAGCAGCCCTGACAGGATGAGAGAAAAACTGTTTTTT.

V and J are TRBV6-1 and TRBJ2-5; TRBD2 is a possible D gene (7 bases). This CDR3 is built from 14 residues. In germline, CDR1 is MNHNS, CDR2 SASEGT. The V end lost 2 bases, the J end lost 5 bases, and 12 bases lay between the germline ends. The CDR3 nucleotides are TGTGCCAGCAGTGAAAGGGGGGGTTGGGAGACCCAGTACTTC. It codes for CASSERGGWETQYF.

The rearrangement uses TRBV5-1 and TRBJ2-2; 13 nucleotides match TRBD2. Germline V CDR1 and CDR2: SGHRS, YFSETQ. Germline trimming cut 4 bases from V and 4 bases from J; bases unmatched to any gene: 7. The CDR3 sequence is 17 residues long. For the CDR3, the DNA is TGCGCCAGCAGCGGCCGGACTAGCGGGGGAAGCACCGGGGAGCTGTTTTTT. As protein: CASSGRTSGGSTGELFF.

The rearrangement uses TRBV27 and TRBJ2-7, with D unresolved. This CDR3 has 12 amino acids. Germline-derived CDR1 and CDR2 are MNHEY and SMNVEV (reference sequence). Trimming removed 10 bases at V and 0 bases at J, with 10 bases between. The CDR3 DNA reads TGTGCCACCTCCCCTAGCTCCTACGAGCAGTACTTC. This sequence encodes CATSPSSYEQYF.

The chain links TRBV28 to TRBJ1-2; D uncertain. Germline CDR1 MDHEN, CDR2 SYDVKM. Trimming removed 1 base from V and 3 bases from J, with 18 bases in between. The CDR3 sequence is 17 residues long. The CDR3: CASSLSAASRGDYGYTF. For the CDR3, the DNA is TGTGCCAGCAGTTTATCGGCAGCTAGCCGAGGTGACTATGGCTACACCTTC.

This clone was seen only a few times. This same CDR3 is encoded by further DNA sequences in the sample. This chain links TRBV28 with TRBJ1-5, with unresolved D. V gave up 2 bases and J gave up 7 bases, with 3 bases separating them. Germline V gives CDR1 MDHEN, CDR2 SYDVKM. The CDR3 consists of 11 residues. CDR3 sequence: CASSLRQPQHF. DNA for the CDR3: TGTGCCAGCAGTTTACGGCAGCCCCAGCATTTT. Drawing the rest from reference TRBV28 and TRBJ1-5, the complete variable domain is DVKVTQSSRYLVKRTGEKVFLECVQDMDHENMFWYRQDPGLGLRLIYFSYDVKMKEKGDIPEGYSVSREKKERFSLILESASTNQTSMYLCASSLRQPQHFGDGTRLSIL.

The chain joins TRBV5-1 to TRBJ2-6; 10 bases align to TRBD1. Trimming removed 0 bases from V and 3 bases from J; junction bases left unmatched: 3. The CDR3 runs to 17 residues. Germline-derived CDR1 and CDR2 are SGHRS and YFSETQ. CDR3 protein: CASSLGQGAGGANVLTF. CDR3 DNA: TGCGCCAGCAGCTTGGGACAGGGGGCGGGTGGGGCCAACGTCCTGACTTTC.

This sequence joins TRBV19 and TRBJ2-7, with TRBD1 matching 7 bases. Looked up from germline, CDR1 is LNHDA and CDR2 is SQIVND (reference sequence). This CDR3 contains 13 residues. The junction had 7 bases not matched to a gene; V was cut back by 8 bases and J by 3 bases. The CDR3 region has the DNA TGTGCCAGTTCACAGGGGATCGGCTACGAGCAGTACTTC. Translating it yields CASSQGIGYEQYF.

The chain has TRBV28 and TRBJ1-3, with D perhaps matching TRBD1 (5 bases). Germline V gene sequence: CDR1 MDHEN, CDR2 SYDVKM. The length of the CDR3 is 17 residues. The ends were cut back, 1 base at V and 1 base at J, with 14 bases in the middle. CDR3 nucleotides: TGTGCCAGCAGTTTATACGGGAGGGGTTCATCTGGAAACACCATATATTTT. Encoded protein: CASSLYGRGSSGNTIYF. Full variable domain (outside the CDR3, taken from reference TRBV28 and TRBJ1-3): DVKVTQSSRYLVKRTGEKVFLECVQDMDHENMFWYRQDPGLGLRLIYFSYDVKMKEKGDIPEGYSVSREKKERFSLILESASTNQTSMYLCASSLYGRGSSGNTIYFGEGSWLTVV.

The CDR3 DNA reads TGTGCCAGCAGCTACGCCCGAGGGGAGACCCAGTACTTC. Translated: CASSYARGETQYF. V gene TRBV7-3 combines with J gene TRBJ2-5, with D perhaps matching TRBD2 (5 bases). The CDR3 spans 13 residues. CDR1 is SGHTA, CDR2 FQGTGA, per germline. The V and J ends lost 4 bases and 5 bases respectively, with 11 bases between them.

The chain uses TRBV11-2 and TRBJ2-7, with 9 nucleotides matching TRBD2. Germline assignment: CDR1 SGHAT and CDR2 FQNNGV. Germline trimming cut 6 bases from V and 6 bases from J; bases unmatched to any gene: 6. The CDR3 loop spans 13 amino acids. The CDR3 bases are TGTGCCAGCAGGCAAGCGGGGGGAGGCGAGCAGTACTTC. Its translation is CASRQAGGGEQYF.

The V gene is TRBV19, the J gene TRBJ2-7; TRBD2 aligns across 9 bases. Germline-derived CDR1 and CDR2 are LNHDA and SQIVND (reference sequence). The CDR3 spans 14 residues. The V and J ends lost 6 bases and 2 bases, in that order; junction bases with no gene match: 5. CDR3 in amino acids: CASRRAGGPYEQYF. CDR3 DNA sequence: TGTGCCAGTAGAAGGGCGGGAGGGCCCTACGAGCAGTACTTC.

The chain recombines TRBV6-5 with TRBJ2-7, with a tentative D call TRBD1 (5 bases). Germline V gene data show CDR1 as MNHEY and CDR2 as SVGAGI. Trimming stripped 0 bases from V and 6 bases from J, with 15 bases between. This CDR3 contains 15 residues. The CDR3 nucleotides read TGTGCCAGCAGTTACTCGGGATATGGGGCATCCGAGCAGTACTTC. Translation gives CASSYSGYGASEQYF.

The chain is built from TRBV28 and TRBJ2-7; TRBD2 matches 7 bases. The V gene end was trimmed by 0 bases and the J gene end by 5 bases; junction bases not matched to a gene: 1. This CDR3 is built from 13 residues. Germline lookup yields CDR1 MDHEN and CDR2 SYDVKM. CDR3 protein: CASSLWGGDEQYF. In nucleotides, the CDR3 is TGTGCCAGCAGTTTATGGGGAGGGGACGAGCAGTACTTC.

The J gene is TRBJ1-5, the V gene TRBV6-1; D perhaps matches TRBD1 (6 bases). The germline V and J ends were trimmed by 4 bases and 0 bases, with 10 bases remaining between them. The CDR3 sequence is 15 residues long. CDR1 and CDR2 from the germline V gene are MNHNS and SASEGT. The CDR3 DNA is TGTGCCAGCAGTGGGACAGCATATAGCAATCAGCCCCAGCATTTT. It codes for CASSGTAYSNQPQHF.

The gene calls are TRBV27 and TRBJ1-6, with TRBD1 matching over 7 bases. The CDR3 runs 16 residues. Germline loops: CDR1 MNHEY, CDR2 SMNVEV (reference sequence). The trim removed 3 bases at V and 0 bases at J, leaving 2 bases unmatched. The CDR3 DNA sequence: TGTGCCAGCAGTTTCGACAGGGACTCCTATAATTCACCCCTCCACTTT. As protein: CASSFDRDSYNSPLHF.

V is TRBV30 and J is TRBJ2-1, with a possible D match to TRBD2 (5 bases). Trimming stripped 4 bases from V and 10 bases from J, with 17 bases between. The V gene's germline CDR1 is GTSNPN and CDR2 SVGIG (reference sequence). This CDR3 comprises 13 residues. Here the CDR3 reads CAWTDLAGEEQFF. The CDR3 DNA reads TGTGCCTGGACCGACCTAGCAGGCGAGGAGCAGTTCTTC.

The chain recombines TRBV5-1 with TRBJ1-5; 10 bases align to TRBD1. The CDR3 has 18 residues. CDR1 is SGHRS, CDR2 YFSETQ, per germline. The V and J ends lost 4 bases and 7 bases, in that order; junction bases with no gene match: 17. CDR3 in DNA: TGCGCCAGCAGCCCAGGGGACAGGGGCGGTAGAGGGGAGCAGCCCCAGCATTTT. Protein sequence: CASSPGDRGGRGEQPQHF.

The CDR3 loop reads CAISLEAGGYNEQFF. For the CDR3, the DNA is TGTGCCATCAGCCTTGAGGCGGGAGGATACAATGAGCAGTTCTTC. The V call is TRBV10-3, the J call TRBJ2-1; the match to TRBD2 covers 8 bases. CDR1 and CDR2 (germline): ENHRY, SYGVKD. The CDR3 extends over 15 amino acids. The V gene end was trimmed by 6 bases and the J gene end by 4 bases; junction bases not matched to a gene: 8.

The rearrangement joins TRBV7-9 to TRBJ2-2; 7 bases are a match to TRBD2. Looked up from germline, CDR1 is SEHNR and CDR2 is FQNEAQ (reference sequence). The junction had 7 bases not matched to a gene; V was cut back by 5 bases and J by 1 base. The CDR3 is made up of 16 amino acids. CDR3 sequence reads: CASSRSPSGNTGELFF. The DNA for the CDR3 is TGTGCCAGCAGCCGAAGCCCTAGCGGGAACACCGGGGAGCTGTTTTTT.

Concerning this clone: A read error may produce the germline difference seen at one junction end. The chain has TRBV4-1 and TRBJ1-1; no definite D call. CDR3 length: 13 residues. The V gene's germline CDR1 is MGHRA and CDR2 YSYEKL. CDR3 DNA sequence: TGCGCCAGCAGCTCAAGCTTGAAGACTGAAGCTTTCTTT. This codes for CASSSSLKTEAFF.

The CDR3 loop reads CASSPWDRGWTDTQYF. CDR3 nucleotides: TGTGCCAGCTCACCCTGGGACAGGGGATGGACAGATACGCAGTATTTT. The J gene is TRBJ2-3, the V gene TRBV18; 10 bases are a match to TRBD1. The CDR3 is 16 amino acids. J lost 3 bases, V lost 3 bases, and 6 bases had no gene match. The germline CDR1 and CDR2 sequences are KGHSH and LQKENI.

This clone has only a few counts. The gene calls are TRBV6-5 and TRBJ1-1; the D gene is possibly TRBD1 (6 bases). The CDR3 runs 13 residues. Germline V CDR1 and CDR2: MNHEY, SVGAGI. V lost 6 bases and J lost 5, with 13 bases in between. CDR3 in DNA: TGTGCCAGCAGCCCCGAGGGGGGGACTGAAGCTTTCTTT. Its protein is CASSPEGGTEAFF.

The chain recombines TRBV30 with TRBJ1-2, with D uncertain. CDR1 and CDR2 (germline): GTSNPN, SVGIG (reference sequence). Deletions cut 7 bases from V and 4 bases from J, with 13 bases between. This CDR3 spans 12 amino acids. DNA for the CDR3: TGTGCCTCCAACCCAACGGGCTATGGCTACACCTTC. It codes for CASNPTGYGYTF.

The CDR3 spells CASRRPEDPNTEAFF. The CDR3 nucleotides are TGTGCCAGCAGGCGACCGGAGGACCCGAACACTGAAGCTTTCTTT. V is TRBV13 and J is TRBJ1-1; D is unclear. V lost 6 bases and J lost 1, with 15 bases in between. The V gene's germline CDR1 is PRHDT and CDR2 FYEKMQ (reference sequence). This CDR3 comprises 15 residues.